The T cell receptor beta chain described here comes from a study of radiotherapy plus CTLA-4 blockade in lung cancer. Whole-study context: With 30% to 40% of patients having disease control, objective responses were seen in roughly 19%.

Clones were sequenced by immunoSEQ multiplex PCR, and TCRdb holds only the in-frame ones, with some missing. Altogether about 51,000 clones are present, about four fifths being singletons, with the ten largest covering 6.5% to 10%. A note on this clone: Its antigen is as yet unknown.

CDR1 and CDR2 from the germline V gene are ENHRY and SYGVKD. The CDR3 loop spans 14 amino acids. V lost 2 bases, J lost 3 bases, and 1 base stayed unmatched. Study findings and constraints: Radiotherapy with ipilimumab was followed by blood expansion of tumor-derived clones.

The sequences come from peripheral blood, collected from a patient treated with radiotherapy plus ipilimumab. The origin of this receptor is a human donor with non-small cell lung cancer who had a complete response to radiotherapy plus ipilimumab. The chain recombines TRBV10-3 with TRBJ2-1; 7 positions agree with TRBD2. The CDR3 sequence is CAISEKRDYNEQFF. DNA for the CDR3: TGTGCCATCAGTGAGAAGCGGGACTACAATGAGCAGTTCTTC.